One sample yielded the 32 T cell receptor beta chains listed below, sequenced in a study of PD-L1 blockade in urothelial cancer. Profiling relied on immunoSEQ multiplex PCR, and the TCRdb table lists in-frame clones only, not all of them. Found here are fewer than 30,000 clones, roughly 80% of them singletons; the top ten hold around 3%. Time point described: peripheral blood 6 weeks after treatment start. This sample comprised PBMCs, obtained around atezolizumab (anti-PD-L1) treatment. The receptors shown here come from a man aged 70 or older with urothelial cancer.

The V and J genes are TRBV28 and TRBJ1-4; the match to TRBD1 covers 8 bases. Germline CDR1 MDHEN, CDR2 SYDVKM. V lost 4 bases and J lost 7; bases outside the gene matches: 5. The CDR3 runs to 14 residues. CDR3 sequence reads: CASSSGGAGEKLFF. The CDR3 coding sequence is TGTGCCAGCAGTTCAGGGGGCGCGGGTGAAAAACTGTTTTTT. The full variable domain, in which reference TRBV28 and TRBJ1-4 provide the parts outside the CDR3, is DVKVTQSSRYLVKRTGEKVFLECVQDMDHENMFWYRQDPGLGLRLIYFSYDVKMKEKGDIPEGYSVSREKKERFSLILESASTNQTSMYLCASSSGGAGEKLFFGSGTQLSVL.

The chain combines TRBV6-5 with TRBJ1-3; D not certain. The CDR3 is 14 residues long. The V end lost 2 bases, the J end lost 0 bases, and 5 bases lay between the germline ends. Germline CDR1 reads MNHEY; CDR2 reads SVGAGI. The CDR3 DNA reads TGTGCCAGCAGTTACAGGAGCTCTGGAAACACCATATATTTT. It yields the protein CASSYRSSGNTIYF.

This clone has more than one count but fewer than ten. V is TRBV5-1 and J is TRBJ2-5; 10 bases are shared with TRBD1. V shed 6 bases, J shed 5 bases, and the junction held 7 bases outside the gene matches. The germline CDR1 and CDR2 sequences are SGHRS and YFSETQ. The CDR3 spans 14 residues. The CDR3 loop is CASKTGTGVETQYF. CDR3 nucleotides: TGCGCCAGCAAAACCGGGACAGGGGTTGAGACCCAGTACTTC.

V is TRBV10-3 and J is TRBJ2-5; 15 bases are a match to TRBD2. The CDR3 is 18 residues long. In germline, CDR1 is ENHRY, CDR2 SYGVKD. The J segment lost 8 bases and the V segment lost 4 bases, leaving 14 bases of the junction unmatched. This CDR3 reads CAISGTSGGGTLAGTQYF. The CDR3 bases are TGTGCCATCAGTGGGACTAGCGGGGGGGGGACACTCGCCGGAACCCAGTACTTC.

Here the CDR3 reads CASSRSSGRFDTQYF. DNA of the CDR3: TGCGCCAGCAGCCGGAGTAGCGGGAGGTTCGATACGCAGTATTTT. The V call is TRBV4-1, the J call TRBJ2-3, with TRBD2 matching over 10 bases. The ends lost 4 bases at V and 6 bases at J; junction bases unmatched: 7. The CDR3 contains 15 residues. Germline CDR1 reads MGHRA; CDR2 reads YSYEKL.

This chain joins TRBV5-6 and TRBJ2-7, with 7 bases that match TRBD1. V dropped 4 bases and J dropped 0; count of bases not matched to a gene: 1. CDR1 SGHDT and CDR2 YYEEEE come from the germline V gene. The CDR3 is 13 residues long. Here the CDR3 reads CASSGDSSYEQYF. The CDR3 coding sequence is TGTGCCAGCAGCGGGGACAGCTCCTACGAGCAGTACTTC.

The rearrangement links TRBV2 to TRBJ2-7, with 8 bases aligning to TRBD1. Germline V CDR1 and CDR2: SNHLY, FYNNEI. The CDR3 contains 14 residues. V shed 4 bases and J 1 base; nucleotides not matched to a gene: 3. The CDR3 reads CASSGQGASYEQYF. The CDR3 region has the DNA TGTGCCAGCAGTGGCCAGGGGGCTTCCTACGAGCAGTACTTC.

The rearrangement uses TRBV15 and TRBJ2-3, with D perhaps matching TRBD1 (5 bases). The CDR3 totals 15 residues. V was cut by 0 bases and J by 2 bases, with 9 bases left in between. Germline V gene sequence: CDR1 LNHNV, CDR2 YYDKDF (reference sequence). CDR3 coding DNA: TGTGCCACCAGCAGAGATGGGGCCTACACAGATACGCAGTATTTT. Its translation: CATSRDGAYTDTQYF.

There are a few counts of this clone. The chain joins TRBV4-2 to TRBJ2-1; 9 bases are shared with TRBD1. Looked up from germline, CDR1 is LGHNA and CDR2 is YNFKEQ. J was trimmed by 3 bases and V by 4 bases; bases with no gene match: 10. CDR3 length equals 17 residues. The CDR3 nucleotides are TGTGCCAGCAGCCTGAGACAATGGACAGGGGTCTACAATGAGCAGTTCTTC. As protein: CASSLRQWTGVYNEQFF.

The chain combines TRBV28 with TRBJ2-7; 12 bases map to TRBD2. The length of the CDR3 is 14 residues. In germline, CDR1 is MDHEN, CDR2 SYDVKM. J lost 6 bases, V lost 7 bases, and 7 bases had no gene match. The CDR3 protein is CASTLGTSGLEQYF. The CDR3 DNA is TGTGCCAGCACCCTAGGGACTAGCGGGCTCGAGCAGTACTTC.

The chain couples TRBV9 to TRBJ2-7; maybe TRBD2 (6 bases). The germline gives CDR1 SGDLS, CDR2 YYNGEE. V was shortened by 0 bases and J by 3 bases, with 10 bases between the two germline ends. The CDR3 length is 14 residues. CDR3 DNA: TGTGCCAGCAGCGTAGCGGCGGGGCGCTACGAGCAGTACTTC. This translates into CASSVAAGRYEQYF.

V is TRBV19 and J is TRBJ2-1; D is ambiguous. The CDR3 length is 17 residues. CDR1 is LNHDA and CDR2 is SQIVND in the germline V gene (reference sequence). V was shortened by 3 bases and J by 0 bases, with 15 bases between the two germline ends. The CDR3 loop reads CASSMLVARSSYNEQFF. The CDR3 DNA is TGTGCCAGTAGTATGCTTGTGGCTAGGAGCTCCTACAATGAGCAGTTCTTC.

This sequence joins TRBV7-7 and TRBJ2-2, with 7 bases fitting TRBD2. Germline V gives CDR1 SSHAT, CDR2 FNYEAQ (reference sequence). V gave up 5 bases and J gave up 4 bases; unmatched junction bases: 10. The CDR3 runs to 16 residues. The CDR3 reads CASSPSPSGVTGELFF. The CDR3 DNA reads as TGTGCCAGCAGCCCCTCGCCGAGCGGGGTCACCGGGGAGCTGTTTTTT.

The chain combines TRBV6-1 with TRBJ2-5; 7 bases agree with TRBD1. The germline CDR1 and CDR2 sequences are MNHNS and SASEGT. Unmatched junction bases numbered 6, after V lost 6 bases and J lost 2 bases. CDR3 size: 14 residues. CDR3 coding DNA: TGTGCCAGCAGGGAACGGGGACAGCAAGAGACCCAGTACTTC. It specifies CASRERGQQETQYF.

CDR3 nucleotides: TGTGCCACCAGCAGAGGAGCGGAGGGGAATGAGCAGTTCTTC. Translated, it gives CATSRGAEGNEQFF. The V call is TRBV15, the J call TRBJ2-1; TRBD2 is a possible D gene (6 bases). From germline, CDR1 is LNHNV and CDR2 YYDKDF (reference sequence). V was clipped by 1 base and J by 7 bases, with 11 bases between them. There are 14 residues in the CDR3.

The sample holds one count of this clone. This chain connects TRBV6-5 to TRBJ2-7; TRBD1 might be the D (5 bases). Germline assignment: CDR1 MNHEY and CDR2 SVGAGI. This CDR3 has 12 residues. Trimming removed 11 bases at V and 6 bases at J, with 17 bases between. The CDR3 DNA is TGTGCCGTCAAGGGGTCCCGAAGCGAGCAGTACTTC. Encoded protein: CAVKGSRSEQYF.

V and J are TRBV27 and TRBJ2-1; the D gene is possibly TRBD2 (5 bases). The V gene's germline CDR1 is MNHEY and CDR2 SMNVEV (reference sequence). The V and J ends lost 8 bases and 7 bases respectively, with 12 bases between them. The CDR3 has 12 residues. The CDR3, as DNA: TGTGCCAGCGCGACCCCGGGGAATGAGCAGTTCTTC. Its protein product is CASATPGNEQFF.

The chain employs TRBV7-2 and TRBJ2-7; D is undetermined. This CDR3 contains 14 residues. Trimming removed 2 bases from V and 1 base from J, with 9 bases in between. Germline-derived CDR1 and CDR2 are SGHTA and FQGNSA. CDR3 DNA: TGTGCCAGCAGCTTACTGGCCAAATCCTACGAGCAGTACTTC. It specifies CASSLLAKSYEQYF. The full variable domain, rest sourced from reference TRBV7-2 and TRBJ2-7, is GAGVSQSPSNKVTEKGKDVELRCDPISGHTALYWYRQSLGQGLEFLIYFQGNSAPDKSGLPSDRFSAERTGGSVSTLTIQRTQQEDSAVYLCASSLLAKSYEQYFGPGTRLTVT.

The chain uses TRBV9 and TRBJ1-2, with TRBD1 matching 8 bases. J was trimmed by 8 bases and V by 4 bases; bases with no gene match: 10. CDR3 length: 14 residues. Germline values: CDR1 SGDLS, CDR2 YYNGEE. CDR3 bases: TGTGCCAGCAGCCGACGGACAGGGCCGGTGGGCTACACCTTC. It is translated as CASSRRTGPVGYTF.

This chain connects TRBV5-1 to TRBJ2-7, with 9 bases fitting TRBD2. This CDR3 has 16 amino acids. The V gene's germline CDR1 is SGHRS and CDR2 YFSETQ. V gave up 4 bases and J gave up 3 bases; unmatched junction bases: 11. As DNA, the CDR3 is TGCGCCAGCAGCCTGGCGGGGGGGGCCGTTCTCTACGAGCAGTACTTC. Translated, it gives CASSLAGGAVLYEQYF.

V usage is TRBV28 and J usage is TRBJ2-7, with 12 bases fitting TRBD2. CDR1 is MDHEN and CDR2 is SYDVKM in the germline V gene. Unmatched junction bases numbered 9, after V lost 6 bases and J lost 6 bases. The CDR3 contains 15 residues. Written as DNA, the CDR3 is TGTGCCAGCAGCCCCCGACTAGCGGGAGTGGGCGAGCAGTACTTC. This codes for CASSPRLAGVGEQYF.

Here the CDR3 DNA reads TGTGCCAGCAGCTTAGGGGGCTCTCAGCCCCAGCATTTT. It yields the protein CASSLGGSQPQHF. The V gene is TRBV7-8, the J gene TRBJ1-5; perhaps TRBD1 as D (5 bases). Trimming cost V 1 base and J 6 bases, with 7 bases left between them. This CDR3 is built from 13 residues. CDR1 and CDR2 from the germline V gene are SGHVS and FQNEAQ.

Here the CDR3 DNA reads TGTGCCAGCAGCTTGTCCGGGGGCGGACAGGGGGACGAAAAACTGTTTTTT. Its translation: CASSLSGGGQGDEKLFF. The gene calls are TRBV11-2 and TRBJ1-4, with 10 nucleotides matching TRBD1. J gave up 8 bases and V 3 bases, and 12 bases lay outside the gene matches. This CDR3 spans 17 amino acids. Germline V gene data show CDR1 as SGHAT and CDR2 as FQNNGV.

The rearrangement uses TRBV21-1 and TRBJ1-1; the D call of TRBD1 is as the table states it, not checked on the DNA. TRBV21-1 represents a pseudogene. This CDR3 is 17 amino acids long. The CDR3, as DNA: TGTGCCAGCACCTCAAAGGGGGGGACAGGGGGCTTTACTGAAGCTTTCTTT. Its protein product is CASTSKGGTGGFTEAFF.

The genes are TRBV4-3 and TRBJ1-6; D may be TRBD1 (5 bases). Germline V gives CDR1 LGHNA, CDR2 YSLEER. The CDR3 consists of 16 residues. Trimming removed 0 bases from V and 7 bases from J, with 13 bases in between. Here the CDR3 reads CASSQDPVGANSPLHF. The CDR3 DNA reads as TGCGCCAGCAGCCAAGATCCGGTAGGGGCCAATTCACCCCTCCACTTT.

The chain links TRBV19 to TRBJ2-6; D is undetermined. CDR3 length equals 14 residues. V was clipped by 5 bases and J by 1 base, with 6 bases between them. Per germline, CDR1 LNHDA and CDR2 SQIVND (reference sequence). The CDR3, as DNA: TGTGCCAGTAGTCCTCTATCTGGGGCCAACGTCCTGACTTTC. Amino acid sequence: CASSPLSGANVLTF. The full variable domain, in which reference TRBV19 and TRBJ2-6 provide the parts outside the CDR3, is DGGITQSPKYLFRKEGQNVTLSCEQNLNHDAMYWYRQDPGQGLRLIYYSQIVNDFQKGDIAEGYSVSREKKESFPLTVTSAQKNPTAFYLCASSPLSGANVLTFGAGSRLTVL.

V usage is TRBV29-1 and J usage is TRBJ2-7; 8 bases align to TRBD1. V dropped 3 bases and J dropped 2; count of bases not matched to a gene: 3. Germline V gene lookup returns CDR1 SQVTM and CDR2 ANQGSEA. This CDR3 comprises 13 residues. CDR3 in amino acids: CSVEDRATYEQYF. CDR3 sequence (DNA): TGCAGCGTTGAGGACAGGGCAACCTACGAGCAGTACTTC.

Here the CDR3 reads CASSARGGETQYF. DNA of the CDR3: TGTGCCAGTAGTGCCAGGGGTGGAGAGACCCAGTACTTC. The chain recombines TRBV19 with TRBJ2-5; weak D call: TRBD1 (6 bases). Germline values: CDR1 LNHDA, CDR2 SQIVND (reference sequence). This CDR3 has 13 residues. V gave up 5 bases and J gave up 4 bases, with 11 bases separating them.

The CDR3 DNA follows: TGTGCCAGCAGTGCCTGGACAGGAAATGGCTACACCTTC. Its protein product is CASSAWTGNGYTF. The chain links TRBV6-1 to TRBJ1-2; 7 nucleotides align to TRBD1. The length of the CDR3 is 13 residues. Trimming took 4 bases from V and 6 from J; bases not matched to a gene: 5. Per the germline V gene, CDR1 is MNHNS and CDR2 is SASEGT.

The J gene is TRBJ1-1, the V gene TRBV5-1; 7 nucleotides align to TRBD1. In germline, CDR1 is SGHRS, CDR2 YFSETQ. CDR3 length: 18 amino acids. V gave up 1 base and J gave up 1 base; unmatched junction bases: 13. The chain's CDR3 is CASSLLSRAGGKNTEAFF. CDR3 DNA: TGCGCCAGCAGCTTGTTGTCTCGGGCAGGGGGGAAGAACACTGAAGCTTTCTTT.

The table lists this clone with a count of one. CDR3 amino acids: CASRDRVSPHGYTF. In DNA form, the CDR3 reads TGTGCCAGCAGGGACAGAGTCAGCCCTCATGGCTACACCTTC. The chain employs TRBV28 and TRBJ1-2; D possibly corresponds to TRBD1 (6 bases). V gave up 6 bases and J gave up 6 bases, with 17 bases separating them. The CDR3 spans 14 residues. Germline CDR1 MDHEN, CDR2 SYDVKM.

The chain carries TRBV2 and TRBJ2-2; no reliable D call. V was clipped by 4 bases and J by 0 bases, with 6 bases between them. Germline values: CDR1 SNHLY, CDR2 FYNNEI. The CDR3 runs 14 residues. CDR3 DNA: TGTGCCAGCAGTGCCGGGTCGAACACCGGGGAGCTGTTTTTT. Translation gives CASSAGSNTGELFF.